A selection of T cell receptor beta chains follows, all from one sample in a study of blood T cell repertoires in COVID-19. The protocol was immunoSEQ multiplex PCR, while the TCRdb copy is restricted to in-frame clones and leaves out a portion. The sample holds roughly 200,000 clones, around 90% seen once. Sequenced input: peripheral blood. Every receptor here comes from a man aged 60-69 years with acute or convalescent COVID-19. CDR3s include the opening cysteine and the closing phenylalanine or tryptophan.

cdr3_length	v_call	j_call	cdr3_aa
13	TRBV12-3/TRBV12-4	TRBJ1-2	CASTPGNKAGYTF
13	TRBV6-1	TRBJ1-1	CASSGALNTEAFF
15	TRBV6-5	TRBJ2-1	CASSYVGLAGNEQFF
14	TRBV7-9	TRBJ1-1	CASSLRGMMTEAFF
17	TRBV3-1/TRBV3-2	TRBJ2-7	CASSQDPNRGLSYEQYF
13	TRBV29-1	TRBJ1-2	CSVEDRLNYGYTF
14	TRBV2	TRBJ1-1	CASSPNGVGTEAFF
14	TRBV5-6	TRBJ1-6	CASSRDSYNSPLHF
15	TRBV5-8	TRBJ2-5	CASSLGRGRRETQYF
16	TRBV5-4	TRBJ2-2	CASSLGTGGYTGELFF
14	TRBV4-2	TRBJ1-2	CASRPGTGNYGYTF
15	TRBV11-2	TRBJ2-7	CASSLVSGLSYEQYF
16	TRBV7-8	TRBJ2-1	CASSSPTAGDAWEQFF
16	TRBV10-3	TRBJ2-7	CAISEPGLAGVHEQYF
14	TRBV6-1	TRBJ1-1	CASSELGPNTEAFF
15	TRBV9	TRBJ2-7	CASSGADRHSYEQYF
15	TRBV6-6	TRBJ1-2	CASSYPRTGNYGYTF
12	TRBV5-6	TRBJ2-7	CASSRTGGEQYF
14	TRBV27	TRBJ1-5	CASSFGRGNQPQHF
13	TRBV12-3/TRBV12-4	TRBJ2-7	CASSLAGSYEQYF
13	TRBV7-3	TRBJ1-1	CASSLPPYTEAFF
15	TRBV29-1	TRBJ2-7	CSVEDSGSGGYEQYF
15	TRBV3-1/TRBV3-2	TRBJ1-2	CASSQEAAPGAGYTF
15	TRBV27	TRBJ2-5	CASSLVAGGGETQYF
16	TRBV7-9	TRBJ2-3	CASSLLGTGDADTQYF
14	TRBV4-1	TRBJ2-7	CASSQAGTVPEQYF
14	TRBV27	TRBJ1-2	CASSWTGENYGYTF
13	TRBV27	TRBJ2-7	CASSFRQTYEQYF
14	TRBV30	TRBJ2-3	CAGKTSGGQDTQYF
14	TRBV6-2/TRBV6-3	TRBJ2-5	CASSYSGGAETQYF
15	TRBV18	TRBJ2-7	CASSERGQVGGEQYF
14	TRBV7-2	TRBJ2-1	CASSLVEGYNEQFF
15	TRBV6-5	TRBJ1-4	CASSYTPTGGEKLFF
13	TRBV5-4	TRBJ1-1	CASSYGSLTEAFF
13	TRBV9	TRBJ1-2	CASSPKEELGYTF
12	TRBV18	TRBJ1-1	CASSPQSTEAFF
16	TRBV9	TRBJ2-7	CASSVGGTGVTYEQYF
15	TRBV30	TRBJ1-5	CAWSGDGQGAQPQHF
14	TRBV6-5	TRBJ1-6	CASRTGQSNSPLHF
13	TRBV15	TRBJ1-1	CATQDRLNTEAFF
19	TRBV6-2/TRBV6-3	TRBJ1-4	CASSYFPTGGIATNEKLFF
16	TRBV7-2	TRBJ2-7	CASSLGSGAAINEQYF
16	TRBV29-1	TRBJ1-1	CSVEGSPDRPNTEAFF
15	TRBV11-3	TRBJ2-1	CASSSERGPYNEQFF
18	TRBV5-1	TRBJ1-6	CASSPRGPASSYNSPLHF